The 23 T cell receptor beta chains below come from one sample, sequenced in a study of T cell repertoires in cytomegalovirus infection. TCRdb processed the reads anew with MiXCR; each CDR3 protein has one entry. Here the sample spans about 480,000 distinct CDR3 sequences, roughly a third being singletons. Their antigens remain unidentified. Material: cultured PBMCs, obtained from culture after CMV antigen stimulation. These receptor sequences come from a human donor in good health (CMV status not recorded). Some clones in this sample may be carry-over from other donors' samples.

The CDR3 nucleotides read TGTGCCACCAGTGATCGGGACAGGGCATACAATGAGCAGTTCTTC. Residues: CATSDRDRAYNEQFF. The chain joins TRBV24-1 to TRBJ2-1; 9 nucleotides agree with TRBD1. The CDR3 is 15 residues long. Trimming took 3 bases from V and 4 from J; bases not matched to a gene: 3. CDR1 is KGHDR and CDR2 is SFDVKD in the germline V gene.

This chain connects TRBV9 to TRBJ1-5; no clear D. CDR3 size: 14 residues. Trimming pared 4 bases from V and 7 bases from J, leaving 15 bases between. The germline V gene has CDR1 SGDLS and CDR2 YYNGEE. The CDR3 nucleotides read TGTGCCAGCAGCCGCACGGGTGATGGCCAGCCCCAGCATTTT. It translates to CASSRTGDGQPQHF.

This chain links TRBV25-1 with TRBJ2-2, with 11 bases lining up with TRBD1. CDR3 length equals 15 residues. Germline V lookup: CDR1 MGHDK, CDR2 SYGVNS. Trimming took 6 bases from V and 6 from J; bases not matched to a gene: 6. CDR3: CASRSGTGGAGELFF. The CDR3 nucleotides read TGTGCCAGCAGATCCGGGACAGGGGGGGCCGGGGAGCTGTTTTTT. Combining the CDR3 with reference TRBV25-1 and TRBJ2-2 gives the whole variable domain EADIYQTPRYLVIGTGKKITLECSQTMGHDKMYWYQQDPGMELHLIHYSYGVNSTEKGDLSSESTVSRIRTEHFPLTLESARPSHTSQYLCASRSGTGGAGELFFGEGSRLTVL.

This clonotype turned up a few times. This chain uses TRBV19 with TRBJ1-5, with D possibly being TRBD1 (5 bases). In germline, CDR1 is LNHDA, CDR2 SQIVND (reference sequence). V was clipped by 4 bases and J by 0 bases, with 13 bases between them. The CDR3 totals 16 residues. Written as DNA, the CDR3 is TGTGCCAGTAGTAGGTCCGGGGGATATAGCAATCAGCCCCAGCATTTT. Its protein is CASSRSGGYSNQPQHF.

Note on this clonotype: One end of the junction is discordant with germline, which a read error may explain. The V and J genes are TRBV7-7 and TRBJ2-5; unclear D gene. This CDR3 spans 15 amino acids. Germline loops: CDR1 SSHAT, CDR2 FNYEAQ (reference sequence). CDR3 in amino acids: CASSLARQARETQYF. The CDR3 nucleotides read TGTGCTAGCAGCTTAGCTCGGCAGGCTCGAGAGACCCAGTACTTC.

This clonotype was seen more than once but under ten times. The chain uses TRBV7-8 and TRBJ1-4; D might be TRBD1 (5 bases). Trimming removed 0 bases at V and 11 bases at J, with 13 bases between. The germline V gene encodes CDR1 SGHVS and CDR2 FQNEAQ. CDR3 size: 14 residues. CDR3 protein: CASSLARGEGKLFF. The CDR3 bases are TGTGCCAGCAGCTTAGCGCGCGGCGAGGGGAAACTGTTTTTT.

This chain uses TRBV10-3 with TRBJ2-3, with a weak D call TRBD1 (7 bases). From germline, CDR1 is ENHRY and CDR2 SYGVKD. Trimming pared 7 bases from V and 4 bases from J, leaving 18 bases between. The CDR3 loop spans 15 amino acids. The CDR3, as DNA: TGTGCCATCACGGAGGGGCAGGGGGGCTCAGATACGCAGTATTTT. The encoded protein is CAITEGQGGSDTQYF.

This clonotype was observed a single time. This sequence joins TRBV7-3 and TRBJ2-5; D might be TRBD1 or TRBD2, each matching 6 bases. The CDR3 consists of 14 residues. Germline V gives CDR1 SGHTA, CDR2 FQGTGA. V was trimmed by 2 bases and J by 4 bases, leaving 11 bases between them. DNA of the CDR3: TGTGCCAGCAGCTTATCTACGGGGGCAGAGACCCAGTACTTC. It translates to CASSLSTGAETQYF.

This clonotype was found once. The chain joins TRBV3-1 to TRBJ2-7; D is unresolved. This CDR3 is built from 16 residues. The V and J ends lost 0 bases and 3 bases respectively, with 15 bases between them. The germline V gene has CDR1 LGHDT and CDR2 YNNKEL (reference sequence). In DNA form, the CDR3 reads TGTGCCAGCAGCCAAGAAAATGGACGTCTCGTCTACGAGCAGTACTTC. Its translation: CASSQENGRLVYEQYF.

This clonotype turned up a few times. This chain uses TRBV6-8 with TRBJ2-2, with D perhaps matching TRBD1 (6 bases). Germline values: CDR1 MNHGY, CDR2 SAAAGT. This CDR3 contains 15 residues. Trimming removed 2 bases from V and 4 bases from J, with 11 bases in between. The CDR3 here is CASSYGRGGTGELFF. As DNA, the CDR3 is TGTGCCAGCAGTTACGGCAGGGGCGGCACCGGGGAGCTGTTTTTT.

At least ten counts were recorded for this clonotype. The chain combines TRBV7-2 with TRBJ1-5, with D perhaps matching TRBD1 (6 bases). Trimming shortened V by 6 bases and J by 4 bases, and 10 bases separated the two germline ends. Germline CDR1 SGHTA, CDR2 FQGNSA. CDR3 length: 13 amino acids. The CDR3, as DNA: TGTGCCAGCAGTCCGGACAGAAATCAGCCCCAGCATTTT. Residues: CASSPDRNQPQHF. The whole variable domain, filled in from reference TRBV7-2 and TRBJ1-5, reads GAGVSQSPSNKVTEKGKDVELRCDPISGHTALYWYRQSLGQGLEFLIYFQGNSAPDKSGLPSDRFSAERTGGSVSTLTIQRTQQEDSAVYLCASSPDRNQPQHFGDGTRLSIL.

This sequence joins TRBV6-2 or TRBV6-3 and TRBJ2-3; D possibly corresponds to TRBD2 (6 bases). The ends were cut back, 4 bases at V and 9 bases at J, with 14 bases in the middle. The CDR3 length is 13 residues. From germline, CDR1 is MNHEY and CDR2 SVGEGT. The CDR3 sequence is CASSSAGLLTQYF. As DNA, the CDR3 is TGTGCCAGCAGTTCCGCGGGACTGCTGACGCAGTATTTT.

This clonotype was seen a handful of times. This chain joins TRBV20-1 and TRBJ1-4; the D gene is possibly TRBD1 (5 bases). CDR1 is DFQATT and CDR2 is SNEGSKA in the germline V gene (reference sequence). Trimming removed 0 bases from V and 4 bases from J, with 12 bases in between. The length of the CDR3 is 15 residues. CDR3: CSARDLGGNNEKLFF. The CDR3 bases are TGCAGTGCTAGAGATCTGGGGGGAAATAATGAAAAACTGTTTTTT.

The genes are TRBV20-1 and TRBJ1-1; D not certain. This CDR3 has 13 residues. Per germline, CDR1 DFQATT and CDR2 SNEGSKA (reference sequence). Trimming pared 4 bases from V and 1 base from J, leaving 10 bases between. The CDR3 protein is CSATQVPNTEAFF. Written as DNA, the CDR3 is TGCAGTGCTACCCAGGTCCCGAACACTGAAGCTTTCTTT.

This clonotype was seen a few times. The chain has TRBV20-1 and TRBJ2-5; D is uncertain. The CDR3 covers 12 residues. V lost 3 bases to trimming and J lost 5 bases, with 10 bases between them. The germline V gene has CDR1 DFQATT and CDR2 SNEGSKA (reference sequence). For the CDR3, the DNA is TGCAGTGCTAGCCTCCGGCGGGAGACCCAGTACTTC. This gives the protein CSASLRRETQYF.

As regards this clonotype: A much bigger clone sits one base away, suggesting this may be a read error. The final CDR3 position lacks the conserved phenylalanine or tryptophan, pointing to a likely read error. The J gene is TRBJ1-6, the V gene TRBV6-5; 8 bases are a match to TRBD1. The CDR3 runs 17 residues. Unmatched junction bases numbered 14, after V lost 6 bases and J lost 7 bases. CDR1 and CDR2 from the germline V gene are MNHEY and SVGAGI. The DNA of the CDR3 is TGTGCCAGCAGAAACAACTTTCGACAGGGGCGAAATTCACCCCTCCACTTG. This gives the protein CASRNNFRQGRNSPLHL.

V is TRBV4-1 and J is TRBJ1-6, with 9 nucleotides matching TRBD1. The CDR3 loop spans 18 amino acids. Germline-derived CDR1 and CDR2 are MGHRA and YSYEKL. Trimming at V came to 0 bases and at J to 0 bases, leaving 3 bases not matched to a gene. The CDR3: CASSQDGTGSSYNSPLHF. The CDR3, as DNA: TGCGCCAGCAGCCAAGATGGGACAGGGAGCTCCTATAATTCACCCCTCCACTTT.

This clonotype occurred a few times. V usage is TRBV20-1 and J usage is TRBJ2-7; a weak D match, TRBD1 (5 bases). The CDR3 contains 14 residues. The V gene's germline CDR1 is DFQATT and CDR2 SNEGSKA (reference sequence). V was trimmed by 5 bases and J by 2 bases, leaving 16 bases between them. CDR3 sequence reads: CSAQPQVTPYEQYF. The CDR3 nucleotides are TGCAGTGCTCAGCCACAGGTTACGCCCTACGAGCAGTACTTC.

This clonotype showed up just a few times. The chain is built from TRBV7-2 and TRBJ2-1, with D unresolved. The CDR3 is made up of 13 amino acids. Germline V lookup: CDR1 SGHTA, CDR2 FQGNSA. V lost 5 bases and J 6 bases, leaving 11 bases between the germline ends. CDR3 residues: CASSPTTPNEQFF. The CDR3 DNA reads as TGTGCCAGCAGCCCTACAACCCCCAATGAGCAGTTCTTC.

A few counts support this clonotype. The CDR3 loop is CASSFPPVYGYTF. The DNA for the CDR3 is TGTGCCAGCAGCTTCCCCCCGGTCTATGGCTACACCTTC. The chain employs TRBV7-2 and TRBJ1-2; no firm D call. V was trimmed by 3 bases and J by 4 bases, leaving 9 bases between them. CDR3 length: 13 amino acids. Germline V gene sequence: CDR1 SGHTA, CDR2 FQGNSA.

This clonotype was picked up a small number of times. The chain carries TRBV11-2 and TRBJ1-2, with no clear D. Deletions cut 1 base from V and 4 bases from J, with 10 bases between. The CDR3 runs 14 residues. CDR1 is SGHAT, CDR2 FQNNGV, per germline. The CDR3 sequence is CASSLVPQLYGYTF. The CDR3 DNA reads TGTGCCAGCAGCTTAGTACCACAACTCTATGGCTACACCTTC.

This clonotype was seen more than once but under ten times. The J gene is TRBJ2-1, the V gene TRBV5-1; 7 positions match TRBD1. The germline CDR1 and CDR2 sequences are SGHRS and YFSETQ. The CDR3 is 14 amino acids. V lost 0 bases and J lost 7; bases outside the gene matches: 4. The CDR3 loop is CASSLEGQPNEQFF. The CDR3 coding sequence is TGCGCCAGCAGCTTGGAGGGACAGCCAAATGAGCAGTTCTTC.

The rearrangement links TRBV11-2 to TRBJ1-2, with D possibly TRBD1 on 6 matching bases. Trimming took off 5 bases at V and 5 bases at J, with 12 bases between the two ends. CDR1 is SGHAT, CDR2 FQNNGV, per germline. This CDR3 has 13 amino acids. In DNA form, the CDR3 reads TGTGCCAGCAGCCCGGACAGCCCGTATGGCTACACCTTC. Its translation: CASSPDSPYGYTF.